This T cell receptor (beta chain) is from a study of identifying expanded T cells in peripheral blood. Findings of the study overall: Differentially abundant clones: around 1.1 between replicates, 16.4 at two to three weeks, 18 to 20 at four.

TCRdb keeps only in-frame clones here, not all; method: immunoSEQ multiplex PCR. Counted here are around 100,000 clones, 87% occurring once; the ten biggest clones make up approximately 18%. With regard to this clone: The antigen remains undetermined.

The CDR3 sequence is 14 residues long. V was clipped by 6 bases and J by 3 bases; unmatched bases: 8. Germline values: CDR1 MNHNS, CDR2 SASEGT. No infections or other immune events were documented during collection. The chain joins TRBV6-1 to TRBJ2-7, with 7 bases matching TRBD1. This sequence was found in a person aged 18 to 75 in good health. The sample was blood. CDR3 nucleotide sequence: TGTGCCAGCAGGCAGACAGGGTCCTTCTACGAGCAGTACTTC. It encodes CASRQTGSFYEQYF.